A selection of T cell receptor beta chains follows, all from one sample in a study of blood T cells in healthy people across ages. TCRdb reprocessed the 5' RACE reads with MiXCR, giving one entry per CDR3 protein. The sample has hundreds of thousands of distinct CDR3 sequences, roughly 50% seen once. The source material was blood. Source of these receptors: a man in his sixties in good health. Both conserved end residues are part of each CDR3. A D gene is named only where the DNA matches it firmly. Some rows mark clone size as missing; the rest say once, few, many or name a class of expanded clone.

.,16,.,TRBJ2-6,TRBV2,CASTQGRGSGANVLTF,TGTGCCAGCACCCAAGGACGGGGCTCTGGGGCCAACGTCCTGACTTTC
.,16,TRBD1,TRBJ2-5,TRBV3-1,CASSQLDRGGDNEQYF,TGTGCCAGCAGCCAACTCGACAGGGGTGGTGACAATGAGCAGTACTTC
once,15,TRBD2,TRBJ2-7,TRBV5-4,CASSLGTSGDYEQYF,TGTGCCAGCAGCTTGGGCACTAGCGGGGACTACGAGCAGTACTTC
.,16,.,TRBJ1-2,TRBV5-1,CASSTEAGTTNYGYTF,TGCGCCAGCAGCACCGAGGCAGGGACTACTAACTATGGCTACACCTTC
.,14,.,TRBJ1-5,TRBV2,CASSEAARNQPQHF,TGTGCCAGCAGTGAAGCGGCTCGCAATCAGCCCCAGCATTTT
.,15,TRBD1,TRBJ1-4,TRBV20-1,CSALRGQVYNEKLFF,TGCAGTGCGCTACGGGGACAGGTGTACAATGAAAAACTGTTTTTT
.,18,.,TRBJ2-5,TRBV7-8,CASSLVLWGAQERETQYF,TGTGCCAGCAGCTTAGTATTGTGGGGGGCCCAAGAAAGAGAGACCCAGTACTTC
.,14,TRBD1,TRBJ1-2,TRBV12-3/TRBV12-4,CASSPTGAEYGYTF,TGTGCCAGCAGTCCTACAGGGGCTGAGTATGGCTACACCTTC
few,13,.,TRBJ1-1,TRBV6-5,CASSYSSVTEAFF,TGTGCCAGCAGTTACTCCAGTGTCACTGAAGCTTTCTTT
.,13,.,TRBJ2-5,TRBV14,CASSQLQAGTQYF,TGTGCCAGCAGCCAACTCCAAGCGGGGACCCAGTACTTC
.,12,.,TRBJ2-5,TRBV7-2,CASSGGAKTQYF,TGTGCCAGCAGCGGCGGTGCAAAGACCCAGTACTTC